The 24 T cell receptor beta chains below all came from one sample that was sequenced in a study of cytomegalovirus exposure and HLA in healthy donors. Primers included in the PCR were 60 Vbeta and 13 Jbeta primers. Only in-frame clones appear in the TCRdb table, and some are missing; sequencing was by immunoSEQ multiplex PCR. The repertoire has approximately 150,000 clones, more than 70% of them found once; the top ten carry roughly 1%. The specimen sequenced was PBMCs. The receptor set was obtained from a woman aged 55-70 years in good health and CMV-seronegative.

J is TRBJ2-5 and V is TRBV9; 9 bases map to TRBD2. CDR1 is SGDLS and CDR2 is YYNGEE in the germline V gene. The CDR3 length is 16 residues. Trimming at V came to 0 bases and at J to 8 bases, leaving 11 bases not matched to a gene. CDR3 nucleotide sequence: TGTGCCAGCAGCGTAGTCCCTAGCGGGGAGGCAGAAACCCAGTACTTC. Its translation is CASSVVPSGEAETQYF.

This clone was counted only a few times. V gene TRBV6-1 combines with J gene TRBJ2-7, with a weak D call TRBD2 (5 bases). The V gene's germline CDR1 is MNHNS and CDR2 SASEGT. V was pared by 5 bases and J by 1 base, with 9 bases between. This CDR3 is built from 13 residues. CDR3 sequence: CASSSSGSYEQYF. CDR3 bases: TGTGCCAGCAGTTCCAGCGGTTCCTACGAGCAGTACTTC.

This chain links TRBV7-3 with TRBJ1-1; no clear D gene. Trimming took 3 bases from V and 6 from J, leaving 11 bases between them. This CDR3 contains 13 residues. Germline V gene lookup returns CDR1 SGHTA and CDR2 FQGTGA. CDR3 sequence reads: CASSFGPQSEAFF. CDR3 in DNA: TGTGCCAGCAGCTTTGGCCCCCAGTCTGAAGCTTTCTTT.

This clone was seen a single time. The chain has TRBV27 and TRBJ1-5; D is perhaps TRBD1 (5 bases). This CDR3 has 14 residues. Germline CDR1 reads MNHEY; CDR2 reads SMNVEV (reference sequence). The V end lost 5 bases, the J end lost 7 bases, and 15 bases lay between the germline ends. The CDR3 DNA follows: TGTGCCAGCAGTCCAGACAGATTCGGACAGCCCCAGCATTTT. This encodes CASSPDRFGQPQHF.

The V call is TRBV6-5, the J call TRBJ1-2; TRBD1 might be the D (6 bases). This CDR3 contains 14 residues. The V gene lost 8 bases and the J gene lost 3 bases, with 16 bases spanning the gap. Germline V lookup: CDR1 MNHEY, CDR2 SVGAGI. CDR3 DNA: TGTGCCAGCTTTCGGGGAGGGGGGGACTATGGCTACACCTTC. Its protein is CASFRGGGDYGYTF.

The chain couples TRBV6-1 to TRBJ2-7; D may be TRBD2 (6 bases). Germline CDR1 is MNHNS and CDR2 is SASEGT. V lost 8 bases and J 3 bases, leaving 17 bases between the germline ends. The CDR3 spans 14 residues. CDR3 sequence (DNA): TGTGCCAGCCACGGGACTGCGGATGGCTACGAGCAGTACTTC. It codes for CASHGTADGYEQYF.

The genes are TRBV7-9 and TRBJ1-5; possibly TRBD1 for D (5 bases). This CDR3 spans 11 amino acids. Trimming took 5 bases from V and 9 from J, leaving 8 bases between them. Germline V CDR1 and CDR2: SEHNR, FQNEAQ (reference sequence). CDR3 nucleotides: TGTGCCAGCAGCCCCGGGGGGCCCCAGCATTTT. As protein: CASSPGGPQHF.

This chain uses TRBV28 with TRBJ1-2; 8 bases map to TRBD1. Germline lookup yields CDR1 MDHEN and CDR2 SYDVKM. The CDR3 is 15 amino acids. The V gene end was trimmed by 2 bases and the J gene end by 8 bases; junction bases not matched to a gene: 10. The CDR3 bases are TGTGCCAGCAGTTTACTACCCGGACAGGGCAAAGGCTACACCTTC. Protein product: CASSLLPGQGKGYTF.

The gene calls are TRBV2 and TRBJ1-2, with 7 bases fitting TRBD1. This CDR3 is built from 14 residues. V was clipped by 6 bases and J by 2 bases; unmatched bases: 6. Germline V gene lookup returns CDR1 SNHLY and CDR2 FYNNEI. The CDR3 sequence: CASRAGTANYGYTF. DNA of the CDR3: TGTGCCAGCAGGGCCGGGACAGCAAACTATGGCTACACCTTC.

The rearrangement links TRBV18 to TRBJ1-5, with a possible D match to TRBD1 (5 bases). V was cut by 4 bases and J by 5 bases, with 9 bases left in between. The CDR3 runs to 13 residues. The V gene's germline CDR1 is KGHSH and CDR2 LQKENI. For the CDR3, the DNA is TGTGCCAGCTCACAGGGAGGGGATCAGCCCCAGCATTTT. Its translation: CASSQGGDQPQHF.

This rearrangement joins TRBV2 to TRBJ2-1, with 12 bases matching TRBD2. Germline-derived CDR1 and CDR2 are SNHLY and FYNNEI. Losses at the gene ends were 5 bases for V and 1 base for J; bases not matched to a gene: 6. The CDR3 extends over 17 amino acids. This CDR3 reads CASSFLAGGRSYNEQFF. CDR3 coding DNA: TGTGCCAGCAGTTTCCTAGCGGGAGGGCGTTCCTACAATGAGCAGTTCTTC.

The J gene is TRBJ1-2, the V gene TRBV10-2; TRBD1 agrees at 9 bases. V gave up 5 bases and J gave up 2 bases; unmatched junction bases: 6. CDR1 WSHSY and CDR2 SAAADI come from the germline V gene. This CDR3 has 15 residues. CDR3 sequence (DNA): TGCGCCAGCAGTCCAGGGACAGGGAAAAACTATGGCTACACCTTC. Its protein is CASSPGTGKNYGYTF.

The chain joins TRBV6-1 to TRBJ1-4; D is unclear. This CDR3 comprises 15 residues. Germline V gives CDR1 MNHNS, CDR2 SASEGT. V was cut by 10 bases and J by 0 bases, with 15 bases left in between. In nucleotides, the CDR3 is TGTGCCACCGCCCCGGCTGGAGCAACTAATGAAAAACTGTTTTTT. It codes for CATAPAGATNEKLFF.

This clone has a handful of counts. The genes are TRBV5-5 and TRBJ1-1; possible D gene TRBD1, 6 bases. Germline CDR1 and CDR2: SGHKS and YYEKEE (reference sequence). CDR3 size: 15 residues. With 4 bases removed from V and 2 bases from J, the gap between germline ends came to 15 bases. Written as DNA, the CDR3 is TGTGCCAGCAGCGTAAGTGACAGGCGTAACACTGAAGCTTTCTTT. Amino acid sequence: CASSVSDRRNTEAFF. Filled out from reference TRBV5-5 and TRBJ1-1, the complete variable domain reads DAGVTQSPTHLIKTRGQQVTLRCSPISGHKSVSWYQQVLGQGPQFIFQYYEKEERGRGNFPDRFSARQFPNYSSELNVNALLLGDSALYLCASSVSDRRNTEAFFGQGTRLTVV.

V and J are TRBV7-8 and TRBJ2-5, with 11 bases identical to TRBD2. V shed 3 bases and J 5 bases; nucleotides not matched to a gene: 2. Germline V gene sequence: CDR1 SGHVS, CDR2 FQNEAQ. CDR3 length: 14 residues. The CDR3 coding sequence is TGTGCCAGCAGCTTGAGGACTAGCGGGGAGACCCAGTACTTC. Its protein product is CASSLRTSGETQYF.

This clone was seen a few times. This rearrangement joins TRBV7-7 to TRBJ2-1; 9 bases line up with TRBD2. Per the germline V gene, CDR1 is SSHAT and CDR2 is FNYEAQ (reference sequence). The CDR3 has 15 residues. The V and J ends lost 2 bases and 3 bases, in that order; junction bases with no gene match: 2. The CDR3 DNA reads as TGTGCCAGCAGCTTAAGACTAGCGGACTACAATGAGCAGTTCTTC. This gives the protein CASSLRLADYNEQFF. Together with reference TRBV7-7 and TRBJ2-1, the CDR3 gives the full variable domain: GAGVSQSPRYKVTKRGQDVTLRCDPISSHATLYWYQQALGQGPEFLTYFNYEAQPDKSGLPSDRFSAERPEGSISTLTIQRTEQRDSAMYRCASSLRLADYNEQFFGPGTRLTVL.

The chain joins TRBV18 to TRBJ1-1; D ambiguous. Germline V lookup: CDR1 KGHSH, CDR2 LQKENI. This CDR3 has 14 residues. Trimming shortened V by 6 bases and J by 3 bases, and 14 bases separated the two germline ends. CDR3 in DNA: TGTGCCAGCTCTCCAAAGGAGGGCCACACTGAAGCTTTCTTT. Translating it yields CASSPKEGHTEAFF.

A single count supports this clone. The V and J genes are TRBV10-3 and TRBJ1-1; D is unresolved. The CDR3 runs 11 residues. Germline assignment: CDR1 ENHRY and CDR2 SYGVKD. The V gene lost 5 bases and the J gene lost 1 base, with 2 bases spanning the gap. The CDR3 reads CAISQNTEAFF. For the CDR3, the DNA is TGTGCCATCAGTCAGAACACTGAAGCTTTCTTT.

The rearrangement links TRBV11-2 to TRBJ2-7, with 9 bases fitting TRBD2. V lost 5 bases, J lost 1 base, and 12 bases stayed unmatched. CDR3 length equals 17 residues. Germline CDR1 and CDR2: SGHAT and FQNNGV. The CDR3 protein is CASSPSGPSGESYEQYF. The CDR3 coding sequence is TGTGCCAGCAGCCCCAGCGGGCCTAGCGGGGAATCCTACGAGCAGTACTTC.

J is TRBJ2-5 and V is TRBV7-6; the match to TRBD2 covers 13 bases. V trimming: 4 bases; J trimming: 10 bases; junction bases outside the gene matches: 9. Germline V gene data show CDR1 as SGHVS and CDR2 as FNYEAQ. The CDR3 is made up of 15 amino acids. The CDR3 is CASSSGTSGALDQYF. The CDR3 DNA reads as TGTGCCAGCAGCTCTGGGACTAGCGGGGCCCTCGACCAGTACTTC.

The CDR3 coding sequence is TGTGCCAGCAGCCCTGCTTGGGGGACTACTTACGAGCAGTACTTC. Residues: CASSPAWGTTYEQYF. The chain is built from TRBV5-8 and TRBJ2-7; 7 bases agree with TRBD2. The germline V gene encodes CDR1 SGHTS and CDR2 YDEGEE. This CDR3 contains 15 residues. J gave up 4 bases and V 4 bases, and 11 bases lay outside the gene matches.

The chain employs TRBV11-2 and TRBJ2-1, with D hard to call. In germline, CDR1 is SGHAT, CDR2 FQNNGV. The CDR3 contains 12 residues. Trimming took off 4 bases at V and 4 bases at J, with 5 bases between the two ends. The CDR3 here is CASSSVYNEQFF. CDR3 in DNA: TGTGCCAGCAGCTCAGTTTACAATGAGCAGTTCTTC.

The chain combines TRBV9 with TRBJ1-2; the match to TRBD1 covers 11 bases. Germline lookup yields CDR1 SGDLS and CDR2 YYNGEE. This CDR3 comprises 19 residues. Trimming removed 3 bases from V and 5 bases from J; junction bases left unmatched: 18. The CDR3 nucleotides read TGTGCCAGCAGCGCCACCCGAATCCATGGGACAGGGGGTGGATATGGCTACACCTTC. Its protein product is CASSATRIHGTGGGYGYTF.

The chain has TRBV5-1 and TRBJ1-2, with a tentative D call TRBD1 (6 bases). From germline, CDR1 is SGHRS and CDR2 YFSETQ. Trimming cost V 0 bases and J 4 bases, with 13 bases left between them. The CDR3 consists of 15 residues. The CDR3 region has the DNA TGCGCCAGCAGCTTGGAGGACAGCCCATCCTATGGCTACACCTTC. It is translated as CASSLEDSPSYGYTF. The complete variable domain, with remaining parts taken from reference TRBV5-1 and TRBJ1-2, reads KAGVTQTPRYLIKTRGQQVTLSCSPISGHRSVSWYQQTPGQGLQFLFEYFSETQRNKGNFPGRFSGRQFSNSRSEMNVSTLELGDSALYLCASSLEDSPSYGYTFGSGTRLTVV.